This section outlines one T cell receptor beta chain sequence together with its context. Antigen: not known. This CDR3 has 17 residues. V was trimmed by 1 base and J by 0 bases, leaving 13 bases between them. The germline CDR1 and CDR2 sequences are ENHRY and SYGVKD. The data originate from a study of cytomegalovirus exposure and HLA in healthy donors. Study results and caveats: There were some public TCRs occurring in many donors, but most TCR sequences were rare. A missense variant in DCLRE1C was later tied to TCR beta V- and J-gene trimming. More clonal expansion characterized HLA-associated TCR beta chains than equally common others in a later analysis.

It was with 60 Vbeta and 13 Jbeta primers that the PCR ran. Study processing details: There were tens of millions of unique TCR beta chains by a later count, and some 10 million of them were shared. TCRdb keeps only in-frame clones here, not all; method: immunoSEQ multiplex PCR. V, J and clone size derive from that table, while D and trimming were established from the DNA sequence. The table shows 250,000 to 350,000 clones, with roughly 90% occurring only once. This clonotype was sampled from a middle-aged man in good health and CMV-seropositive. The chain links TRBV10-3 to TRBJ1-5; tentatively, D is TRBD1 (5 bases). Sequenced: PBMCs. DNA of the CDR3: TGTGCCATCAGTGAGTGGGGACTAGAGGATAGCAATCAGCCCCAGCATTTT. Amino acids: CAISEWGLEDSNQPQHF.